This is a list of T cell receptor beta chains from one sample in a study of T cell changes during pregnancy in multiple sclerosis. Generated by immunoSEQ multiplex PCR, the TCRdb table keeps only in-frame clones and is missing some. The repertoire has more than 65,000 clones, about 93% of them found once; the top ten carry 0.35% to 0.45%. Sequencing was performed on CD4+ T cells from peripheral blood mononuclear cells, taken before pregnancy. These receptors were taken from a female donor with multiple sclerosis, enrolled in a pregnancy study. The CDR3 runs from the conserved cysteine through the conserved F or W.

V | CDR3
TRBV28 | CASGGLAGGYNEQFF
TRBV28 | CASSFISGVGTQYF
TRBV7-3 | CASSKTGGLSYEQYF
TRBV7-9 | CASSHGVINQPQHF
TRBV19 | CASSQGQVSYEQYF
TRBV7-9 | CASSLNRINEKLFF
TRBV7-9 | CASSLGQGDTGELFF
TRBV28 | CASSLGTEETQYF
TRBV4-3 | CASSPYGTGKEKLFF
TRBV5-4 | CASKGQWSSGANVLTF
TRBV7-3 | CASRGASGTYEQYF
TRBV5-5 | CASTIPGQGTGELFF
TRBV29-1 | CSVVRGGGTSYEQYF
TRBV5-1 | CASSLAGTDNQPQHF
TRBV11-2 | CASSAVGSGGDEQYF
TRBV19 | CASRPRDRGSNQPQHF
TRBV7-2 | CASSLGGPMVGDTQYF
TRBV19 | CASSIDRTSGRITGELFF
TRBV5-6 | CASSLSGLGFQETQYF
TRBV5-6 | CASSPRRTSSYNEQFF
TRBV29-1 | CSVRGLATDTQYF
TRBV27 | CASSLRRASGGSSYNEQFF
TRBV14 | CASSQDLFRDRGRWTQLYNEQFF
TRBV4-3 | CASSHSDREAGELFF
TRBV7-2 | CASSSGLAGGLREQYF
TRBV29-1 | CSVEELRQRETQYF
TRBV30 | CAWRRTGGSYEQYF
TRBV6-7 | CASSYFTPTADQETQYF
TRBV29-1 | CSVRSSGSAEQYF
TRBV5-1 | CASSDGQATNYGYTF
TRBV2 | CASTLGTSGNIQYF
TRBV5-4 | CASSGGQGRLAGELFF
TRBV5-4 | CASSLRATGQETQYF
TRBV7-9 | CASGLGLAEQETQYF
TRBV11-3 | CASSLRSTGIDTGELFF
TRBV7-9 | CASSPREGVGNQPQHF
TRBV7-2 | CASSSSGGLGYTF
TRBV19 | CASSSRTGNQPQHF
TRBV28 | CASSLGREFHEQYF
TRBV7-3 | CASSLRRASGETDTQYF
TRBV7-2 | CASSKGSRTEAFF
TRBV18 | CASSRRQGAGEQFF
TRBV19 | CASSRRGTDLGTSGRGAKNIQYF
TRBV2 | CASRGGLAGDPSTDTQYF
TRBV19 | CASLQDSEAFF
TRBV11-1 | CASSPPGSRVTTQYF
TRBV5-1 | CASSQWGQGARTGELFF
TRBV7-2 | CASTQSSGTSGGKTQYF
TRBV2 | CASRPGLYYEQYF
TRBV6-5 | CARGGTSFADTQYF
TRBV28 | CASSTSGQKAYNEQFF
TRBV19 | CASSQTGMGYTF
TRBV9 | CASSVGSGELFF
TRBV2 | CASSLAGVTDTQYF
TRBV16 | CASSQGREQPQHF
TRBV5-5 | CASSPTLDRTEAFF
TRBV19 | CASGDSNQPQHF
TRBV4-3 | CASSQEQGASGYTF
TRBV19 | CASIWTGNTEAFF
TRBV7-2 | CASSRQGRGYYGYTF